These 5 T cell receptor beta chains were all obtained from the same sample, sequenced in a study of blood T cell repertoires in COVID-19. The table came from immunoSEQ multiplex PCR; TCRdb's copy has only in-frame clones and leaves some out. The data show 120,000 or so clones, more than 70% seen once. The sample comprised peripheral blood. Receptor source: a human donor in a cohort sampled during active COVID-19.

The chain links TRBV3-1 (or the pseudogene TRBV3-2) to TRBJ1-6, with 11 nucleotides matching TRBD1. Germline V CDR1 and CDR2: LGHDT, YNNKEL (reference sequence). The CDR3 loop spans 16 amino acids. The trim removed 3 bases at V and 7 bases at J, leaving 5 bases unmatched. The CDR3: CASSHGGQGGNSPLHF. The CDR3 nucleotides are TGTGCCAGCAGCCACGGGGGACAGGGGGGGAATTCACCCCTCCACTTT.

The chain recombines TRBV5-1 with TRBJ2-3, with D maybe TRBD2 (5 bases). CDR1 and CDR2 (germline): SGHRS, YFSETQ. The ends were cut back, 0 bases at V and 2 bases at J, with 7 bases in the middle. The CDR3 is made up of 14 amino acids. CDR3 sequence: CASSLGGITDTQYF. The CDR3 DNA reads as TGCGCCAGCAGCTTGGGAGGGATCACAGATACGCAGTATTTT.

This clone was counted once. The chain recombines TRBV9 with TRBJ2-7; 8 bases agree with TRBD1. CDR3 length equals 17 residues. Germline V gene sequence: CDR1 SGDLS, CDR2 YYNGEE. The V gene end was trimmed by 4 bases and the J gene end by 0 bases; junction bases not matched to a gene: 12. The CDR3 protein is CASSPTATGVSSYEQYF. The CDR3, as DNA: TGTGCCAGCAGCCCTACCGCGACAGGGGTCAGCTCCTACGAGCAGTACTTC.

V gene TRBV6-5 combines with J gene TRBJ2-5; perhaps TRBD1 as D (5 bases). Germline values: CDR1 MNHEY, CDR2 SVGAGI. Trimming shortened V by 5 bases and J by 2 bases, and 15 bases separated the two germline ends. The CDR3 is 15 residues long. The CDR3 is CASSNWQGPQETQYF. Here the CDR3 DNA reads TGTGCCAGCAGTAACTGGCAGGGCCCTCAAGAGACCCAGTACTTC.

The chain has TRBV2 and TRBJ2-1, with TRBD1 matching 12 bases. V lost 8 bases to trimming and J lost 7 bases; unmatched junction nucleotides: 12. The CDR3 contains 16 residues. CDR1 is SNHLY and CDR2 is FYNNEI in the germline V gene. CDR3 sequence (DNA): TGTGCCAGCCTAGACCCCGGGACAGGGGGCTTGAATGAGCAGTTCTTC. Its translation is CASLDPGTGGLNEQFF.